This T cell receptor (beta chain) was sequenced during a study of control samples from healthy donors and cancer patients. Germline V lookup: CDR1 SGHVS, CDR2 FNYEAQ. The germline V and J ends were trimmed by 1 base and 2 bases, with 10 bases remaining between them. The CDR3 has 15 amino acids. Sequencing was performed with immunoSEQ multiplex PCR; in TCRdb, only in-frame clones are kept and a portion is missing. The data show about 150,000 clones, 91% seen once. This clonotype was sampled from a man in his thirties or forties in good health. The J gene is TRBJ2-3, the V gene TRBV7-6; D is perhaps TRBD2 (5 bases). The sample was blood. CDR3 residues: CASSLESDYTDTQYF. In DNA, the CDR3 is TGTGCCAGCAGCTTAGAATCAGACTACACAGATACGCAGTATTTT.